This TCR beta chain was captured by sequencing in a study of shared clonotypes between healthy human individuals. Study findings and constraints: Memory subsets generally showed smaller estimated richness than naive subsets did.

As processed by the authors: Filtering was not the same, since immunoSEQ gave junction-only sequences without quality scores. Here immunoSEQ multiplex PCR was the method, and the copy in TCRdb shows in-frame clones only, minus some. V and J calls and clone size come straight from that table; D and trimming were deduced from the DNA. Among 2.3 million or so clones listed, approximately 93% were seen once. Worth noting for this clone: Its target is unknown.

V shed 0 bases and J 3 bases; nucleotides not matched to a gene: 5. The germline V gene has CDR1 SGDLS and CDR2 YYNGEE. CDR3 size: 17 residues. This clonotype was sampled from a man aged 18 to 29 in good health. Some clones in this sample may be carry-over from other donors' samples. The sequencing sample was made of naive CD4+ T cells from PBMCs. As for subset: CD45RA+ positively selected. The chain joins TRBV9 to TRBJ2-3; TRBD2 aligns across 12 bases. CDR3 sequence reads: CASSVASGRAPTDTQYF. The CDR3, as DNA: TGTGCCAGCAGCGTAGCTAGCGGGAGGGCCCCGACAGATACGCAGTATTTT.